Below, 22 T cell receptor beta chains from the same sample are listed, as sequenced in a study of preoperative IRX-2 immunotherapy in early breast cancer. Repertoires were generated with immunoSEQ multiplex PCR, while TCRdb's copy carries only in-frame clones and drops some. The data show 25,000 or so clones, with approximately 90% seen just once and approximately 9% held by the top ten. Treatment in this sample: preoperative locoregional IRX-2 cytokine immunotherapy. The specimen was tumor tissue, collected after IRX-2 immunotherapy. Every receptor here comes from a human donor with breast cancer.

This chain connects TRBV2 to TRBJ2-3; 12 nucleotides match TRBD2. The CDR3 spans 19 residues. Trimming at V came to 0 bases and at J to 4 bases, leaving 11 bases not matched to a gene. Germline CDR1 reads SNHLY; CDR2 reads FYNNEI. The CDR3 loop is CASSEALAGGPANADTQYF. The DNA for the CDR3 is TGTGCCAGCAGTGAAGCGCTAGCGGGGGGGCCGGCAAATGCAGATACGCAGTATTTT.

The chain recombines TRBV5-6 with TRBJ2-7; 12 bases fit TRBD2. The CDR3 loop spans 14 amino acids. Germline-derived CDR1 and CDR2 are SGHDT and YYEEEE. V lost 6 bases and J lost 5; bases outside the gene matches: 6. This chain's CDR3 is CASMLAGGPHEQYF. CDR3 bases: TGTGCCAGCATGCTAGCGGGGGGGCCCCACGAGCAGTACTTC.

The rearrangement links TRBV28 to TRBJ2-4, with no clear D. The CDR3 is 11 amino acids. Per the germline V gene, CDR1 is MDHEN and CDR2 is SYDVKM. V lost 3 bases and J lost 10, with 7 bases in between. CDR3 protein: CASSLSRIQYF. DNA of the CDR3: TGTGCCAGCAGTTTGAGTCGGATTCAGTACTTC. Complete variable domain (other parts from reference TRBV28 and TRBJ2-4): DVKVTQSSRYLVKRTGEKVFLECVQDMDHENMFWYRQDPGLGLRLIYFSYDVKMKEKGDIPEGYSVSREKKERFSLILESASTNQTSMYLCASSLSRIQYFGAGTRLSVL.

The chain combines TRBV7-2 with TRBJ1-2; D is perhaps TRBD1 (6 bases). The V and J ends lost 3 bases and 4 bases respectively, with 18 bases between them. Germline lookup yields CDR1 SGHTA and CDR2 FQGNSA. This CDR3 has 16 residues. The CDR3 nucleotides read TGTGCCAGCAGCTTGGGGGGGGCAGGGGTCATCTATGGCTACACCTTC. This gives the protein CASSLGGAGVIYGYTF.

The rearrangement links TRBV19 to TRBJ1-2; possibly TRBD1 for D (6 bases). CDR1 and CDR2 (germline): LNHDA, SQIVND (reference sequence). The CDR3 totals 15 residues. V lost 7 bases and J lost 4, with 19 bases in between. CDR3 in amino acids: CASKSQGSMAYGYTF. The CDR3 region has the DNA TGTGCCAGTAAAAGCCAGGGGAGTATGGCCTATGGCTACACCTTC.

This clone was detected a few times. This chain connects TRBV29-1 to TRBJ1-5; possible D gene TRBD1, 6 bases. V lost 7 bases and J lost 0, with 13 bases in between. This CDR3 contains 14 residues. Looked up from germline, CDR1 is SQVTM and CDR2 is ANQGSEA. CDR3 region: CSAIQGSSNQPQHF. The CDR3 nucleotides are TGCAGCGCCATCCAGGGGTCTAGCAATCAGCCCCAGCATTTT.

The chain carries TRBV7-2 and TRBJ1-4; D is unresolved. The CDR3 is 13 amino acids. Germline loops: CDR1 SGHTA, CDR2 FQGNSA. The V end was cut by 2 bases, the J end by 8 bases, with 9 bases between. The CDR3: CASSLSFGEKLFF. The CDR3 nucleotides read TGTGCCAGCAGCTTATCATTCGGAGAAAAACTGTTTTTT.

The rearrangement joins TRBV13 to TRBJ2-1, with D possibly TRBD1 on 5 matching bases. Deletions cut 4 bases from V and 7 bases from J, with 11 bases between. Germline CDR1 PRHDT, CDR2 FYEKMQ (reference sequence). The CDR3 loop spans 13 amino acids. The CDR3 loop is CASSSHGANEQFF. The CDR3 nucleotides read TGTGCCAGCAGCTCCCATGGGGCTAATGAGCAGTTCTTC.

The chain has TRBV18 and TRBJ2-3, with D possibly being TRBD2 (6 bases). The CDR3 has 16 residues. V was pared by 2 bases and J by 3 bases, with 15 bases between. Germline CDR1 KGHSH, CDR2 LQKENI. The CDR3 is CASSPRAKGGTDTQYF. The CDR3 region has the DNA TGTGCCAGCTCACCAAGAGCAAAGGGAGGAACAGATACGCAGTATTTT. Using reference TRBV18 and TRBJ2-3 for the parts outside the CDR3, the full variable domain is NAGVMQNPRHLVRRRGQEARLRCSPMKGHSHVYWYRQLPEEGLKFMVYLQKENIIDESGMPKERFSAEFPKEGPSILRIQQVVRGDSAAYFCASSPRAKGGTDTQYFGPGTRLTVL.

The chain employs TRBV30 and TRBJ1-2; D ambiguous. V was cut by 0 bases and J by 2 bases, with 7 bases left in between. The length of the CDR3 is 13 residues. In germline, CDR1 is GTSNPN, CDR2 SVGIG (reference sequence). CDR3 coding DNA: TGTGCCTGGAGTGTAGAGGCGAACTATGGCTACACCTTC. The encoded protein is CAWSVEANYGYTF.

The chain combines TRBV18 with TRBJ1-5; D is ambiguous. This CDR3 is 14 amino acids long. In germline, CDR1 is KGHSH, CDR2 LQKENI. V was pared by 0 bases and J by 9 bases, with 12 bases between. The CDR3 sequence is CASSPPTASGPQHF. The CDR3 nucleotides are TGTGCCAGCTCACCACCGACGGCGTCCGGGCCCCAGCATTTT.

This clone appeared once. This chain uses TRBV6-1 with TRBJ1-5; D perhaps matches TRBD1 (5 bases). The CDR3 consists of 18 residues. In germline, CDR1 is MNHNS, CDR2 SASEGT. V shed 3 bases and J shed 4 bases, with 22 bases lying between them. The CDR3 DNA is TGTGCCAGCAGTGAGGGCATGGGAAGGGGAAGTGGGAATCAGCCCCAGCATTTT. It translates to CASSEGMGRGSGNQPQHF.

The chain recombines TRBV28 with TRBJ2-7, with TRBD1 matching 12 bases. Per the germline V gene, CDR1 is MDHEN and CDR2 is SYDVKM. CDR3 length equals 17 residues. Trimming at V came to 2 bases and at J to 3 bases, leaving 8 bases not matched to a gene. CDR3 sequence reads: CASSLPIGTGGRYEQYF. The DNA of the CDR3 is TGTGCCAGCAGTTTACCGATCGGGACAGGGGGCCGCTACGAGCAGTACTTC.

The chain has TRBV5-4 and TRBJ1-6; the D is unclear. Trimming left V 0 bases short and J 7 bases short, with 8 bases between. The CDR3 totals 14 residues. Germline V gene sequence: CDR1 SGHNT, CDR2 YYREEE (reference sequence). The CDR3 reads CASSLGRTNSPLHF. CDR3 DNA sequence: TGTGCCAGCAGCTTGGGTCGAACCAATTCACCCCTCCACTTT.

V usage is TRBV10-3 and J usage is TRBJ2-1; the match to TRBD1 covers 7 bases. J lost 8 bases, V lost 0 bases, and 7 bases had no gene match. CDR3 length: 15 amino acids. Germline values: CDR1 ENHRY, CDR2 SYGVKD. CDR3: CAISESLQGVYEQFF. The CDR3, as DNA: TGTGCCATCAGTGAGTCTTTGCAGGGGGTTTATGAGCAGTTCTTC.

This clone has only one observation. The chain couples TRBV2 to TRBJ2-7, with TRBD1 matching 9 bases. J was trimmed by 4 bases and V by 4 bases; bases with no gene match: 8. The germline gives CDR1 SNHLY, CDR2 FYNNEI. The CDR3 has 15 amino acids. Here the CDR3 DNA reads TGTGCCAGCAGTGGGGCCGGGACAGGGTCATACGAGCAGTACTTC. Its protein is CASSGAGTGSYEQYF.

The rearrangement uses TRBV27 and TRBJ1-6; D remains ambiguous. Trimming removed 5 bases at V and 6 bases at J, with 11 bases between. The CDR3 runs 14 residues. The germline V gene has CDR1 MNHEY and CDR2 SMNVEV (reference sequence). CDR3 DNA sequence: TGTGCCAGCAGTCAAAAACCCTTTAATTCACCCCTCCACTTT. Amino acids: CASSQKPFNSPLHF.

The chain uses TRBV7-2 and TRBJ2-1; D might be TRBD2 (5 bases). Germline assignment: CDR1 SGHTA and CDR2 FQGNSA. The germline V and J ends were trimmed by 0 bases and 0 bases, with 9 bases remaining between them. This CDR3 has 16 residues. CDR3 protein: CASSLAVGSSYNEQFF. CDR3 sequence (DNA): TGTGCCAGCAGCTTAGCAGTGGGGAGCTCCTACAATGAGCAGTTCTTC.

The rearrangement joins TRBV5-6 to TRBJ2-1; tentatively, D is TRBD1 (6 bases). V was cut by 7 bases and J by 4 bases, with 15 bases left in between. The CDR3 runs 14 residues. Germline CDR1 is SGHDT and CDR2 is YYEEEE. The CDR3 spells CASGWDTDYNEQFF. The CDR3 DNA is TGTGCCAGCGGCTGGGACACGGATTACAATGAGCAGTTCTTC. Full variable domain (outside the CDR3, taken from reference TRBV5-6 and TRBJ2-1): DAGVTQSPTHLIKTRGQQVTLRCSPKSGHDTVSWYQQALGQGPQFIFQYYEEEERQRGNFPDRFSGHQFPNYSSELNVNALLLGDSALYLCASGWDTDYNEQFFGPGTRLTVL.

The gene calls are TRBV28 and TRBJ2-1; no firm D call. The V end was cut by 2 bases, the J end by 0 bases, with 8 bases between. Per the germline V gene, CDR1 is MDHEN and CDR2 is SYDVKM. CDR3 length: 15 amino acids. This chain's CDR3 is CASSLRESSYNEQFF. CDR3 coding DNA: TGTGCCAGCAGTTTACGCGAGAGCTCCTACAATGAGCAGTTCTTC.

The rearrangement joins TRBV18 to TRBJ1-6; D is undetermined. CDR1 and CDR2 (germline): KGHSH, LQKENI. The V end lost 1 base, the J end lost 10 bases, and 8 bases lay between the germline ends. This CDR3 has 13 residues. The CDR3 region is CASSPRHGSPLHF. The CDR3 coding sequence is TGTGCCAGCTCACCACGGCACGGATCACCCCTCCACTTT.

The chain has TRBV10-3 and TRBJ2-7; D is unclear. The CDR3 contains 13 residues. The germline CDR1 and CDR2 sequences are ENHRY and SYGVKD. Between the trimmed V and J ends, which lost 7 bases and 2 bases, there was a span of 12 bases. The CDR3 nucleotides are TGTGCCATCATGAGTGAATACCCCTACGAGCAGTACTTC. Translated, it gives CAIMSEYPYEQYF.